One sample yielded the 16 T cell receptor beta chains listed below, sequenced in a study of control samples from healthy donors and cancer patients. Assay: immunoSEQ multiplex PCR; the TCRdb copy retains only in-frame clones and omits some. Altogether 85,000 to 120,000 clones are present, around 92% being singletons, with the ten largest covering under 2.5%. The sequenced sample consisted of blood. These receptors originate from a woman aged 18-35 years in good health.

The DNA for the CDR3 is TGTGCCAGCAGCTCGGAAAGCAGGGACTCCTTATATGGCTACACCTTC. The encoded protein is CASSSESRDSLYGYTF. The rearrangement uses TRBV5-6 and TRBJ1-2; D might be TRBD1 (5 bases). The germline CDR1 and CDR2 sequences are SGHDT and YYEEEE. Deletions cut 3 bases from V and 5 bases from J, with 20 bases between. The CDR3 sequence is 16 residues long. Combining the CDR3 with reference TRBV5-6 and TRBJ1-2 gives the whole variable domain DAGVTQSPTHLIKTRGQQVTLRCSPKSGHDTVSWYQQALGQGPQFIFQYYEEEERQRGNFPDRFSGHQFPNYSSELNVNALLLGDSALYLCASSSESRDSLYGYTFGSGTRLTVV.

This sequence joins TRBV2 and TRBJ2-5; 7 bases are a match to TRBD2. The CDR3 loop spans 15 amino acids. The ends lost 5 bases at V and 5 bases at J; junction bases unmatched: 11. The germline V gene encodes CDR1 SNHLY and CDR2 FYNNEI. The CDR3 nucleotides are TGTGCCAGCAGTCGCACCTCTAGCGGTGGGGAGACCCAGTACTTC. This encodes CASSRTSSGGETQYF.

The chain carries TRBV3-1 (or the pseudogene TRBV3-2) and TRBJ2-5, with TRBD2 matching over 7 bases. The V and J ends lost 4 bases and 1 base, in that order; junction bases with no gene match: 6. CDR3 size: 15 residues. In germline, CDR1 is LGHDT, CDR2 YNNKEL (reference sequence). This CDR3 reads CASSPWSGAQETQYF. CDR3 sequence (DNA): TGTGCCAGCAGCCCCTGGAGCGGGGCCCAAGAGACCCAGTACTTC.

The V gene is TRBV12-5, the J gene TRBJ1-3; no definite D call. The CDR3 sequence is 12 residues long. The V end lost 3 bases, the J end lost 4 bases, and 4 bases lay between the germline ends. Germline V gene data show CDR1 as LGHNT and CDR2 as FRNRAP. The CDR3 sequence: CASGFTGNTIYF. CDR3 in DNA: TGTGCTAGTGGTTTTACAGGAAACACCATATATTTT.

CDR3 residues: CASSESGANPITDTQYF. CDR3 DNA: TGCGCCAGCAGTGAGTCTGGAGCTAATCCAATTACAGATACGCAGTATTTT. The J gene is TRBJ2-3, the V gene TRBV10-1; D gene uncertain. Germline V lookup: CDR1 WNHNN, CDR2 SYGVQD (reference sequence). The CDR3 length is 17 residues. V was clipped by 0 bases and J by 3 bases, with 16 bases between them.

The chain carries TRBV5-4 and TRBJ2-7; D tentatively reads TRBD1 or TRBD2 (5 bases each). The length of the CDR3 is 14 residues. The germline CDR1 and CDR2 sequences are SGHNT and YYREEE (reference sequence). V dropped 4 bases and J dropped 6 bases, with 17 bases sitting between them. CDR3 loop: CASSPGGRTLEQYF. CDR3 in DNA: TGTGCCAGCAGCCCTGGGGGACGGACCCTCGAGCAGTACTTC.

The chain links TRBV29-1 to TRBJ2-1; 8 bases are a match to TRBD2. CDR3 size: 15 residues. Germline trimming cut 7 bases from V and 1 base from J; bases unmatched to any gene: 9. Looked up from germline, CDR1 is SQVTM and CDR2 is ANQGSEA. The CDR3 is CSARGGARSYNEQFF. As DNA, the CDR3 is TGCAGCGCCCGGGGGGGGGCTCGTTCCTACAATGAGCAGTTCTTC.

J is TRBJ1-1 and V is TRBV7-9, with D hard to call. The V gene's germline CDR1 is SEHNR and CDR2 FQNEAQ (reference sequence). The V end lost 0 bases, the J end lost 3 bases, and 5 bases lay between the germline ends. The CDR3 runs to 13 residues. CDR3 sequence: CASSLAQHTEAFF. In DNA, the CDR3 is TGTGCCAGCAGCTTAGCTCAGCACACTGAAGCTTTCTTT.

This chain joins TRBV7-2 and TRBJ1-2, with D perhaps matching TRBD1 (6 bases). V was pared by 8 bases and J by 8 bases, with 15 bases between. Germline-derived CDR1 and CDR2 are SGHTA and FQGNSA. This CDR3 region has 12 residues. The CDR3 DNA reads as TGTGCCAGCCGGCCACTTCAGGGGGGCTACACCTTC. This sequence encodes CASRPLQGGYTF.

The CDR3 nucleotides are TGTGCCAGCAGCTTTACGAGCGACACTGAAGCTTTCTTT. Its protein product is CASSFTSDTEAFF. This sequence joins TRBV7-9 and TRBJ1-1; the D is unclear. V gave up 3 bases and J gave up 3 bases, with 8 bases separating them. The CDR3 extends over 13 amino acids. Germline V gene data show CDR1 as SEHNR and CDR2 as FQNEAQ (reference sequence).

The V and J genes are TRBV2 and TRBJ1-5; no clear D gene. Germline lookup yields CDR1 SNHLY and CDR2 FYNNEI. There are 15 residues in the CDR3. V gave up 2 bases and J gave up 7 bases, with 15 bases separating them. CDR3 nucleotide sequence: TGTGCCAGCAGTGAAAATTCGGAAAGGGCCCAGCCCCAGCATTTT. Amino acids: CASSENSERAQPQHF.

CDR3 sequence: CASSLRSTNEKLFF. The CDR3 nucleotides read TGTGCCAGCAGCTTAAGATCAACTAATGAAAAACTGTTTTTT. The gene calls are TRBV7-8 and TRBJ1-4; D gene uncertain. The CDR3 is made up of 14 amino acids. CDR1 is SGHVS and CDR2 is FQNEAQ in the germline V gene. Trimming took off 2 bases at V and 0 bases at J, with 4 bases between the two ends.

The rearrangement uses TRBV11-1 and TRBJ2-3; D uncertain. CDR3 length equals 13 residues. Germline values: CDR1 SGHAT, CDR2 FQDESV (reference sequence). V lost 4 bases and J lost 1, with 6 bases in between. CDR3 loop: CASSWERTDTQYF. Written as DNA, the CDR3 is TGTGCCAGCAGCTGGGAACGCACAGATACGCAGTATTTT.

The chain links TRBV5-1 to TRBJ2-7; 8 bases match TRBD1. J lost 1 base, V lost 4 bases, and 4 bases had no gene match. CDR3 length: 14 amino acids. CDR1 SGHRS and CDR2 YFSETQ come from the germline V gene. CDR3 residues: CASSTNRGSYEQYF. DNA for the CDR3: TGCGCCAGCAGCACGAACAGGGGGTCCTACGAGCAGTACTTC.

V usage is TRBV10-3 and J usage is TRBJ2-1, with D perhaps matching TRBD2 (6 bases). Germline V lookup: CDR1 ENHRY, CDR2 SYGVKD. Trimming pared 9 bases from V and 0 bases from J, leaving 15 bases between. CDR3 length equals 15 residues. The CDR3 nucleotides are TGTGCCATTACAGAAGCGGGTGGCTCCTACAATGAGCAGTTCTTC. It encodes CAITEAGGSYNEQFF.

This clone rates as medium-sized. V is TRBV4-2 and J is TRBJ2-7; no clear D. Trimming removed 3 bases at V and 2 bases at J, with 17 bases between. In germline, CDR1 is LGHNA, CDR2 YNFKEQ. The CDR3 totals 16 residues. The CDR3 coding sequence is TGTGCCAGCAGCCAGGACGACACAAAAGCTACCTACGAGCAGTACTTC. Its translation is CASSQDDTKATYEQYF.